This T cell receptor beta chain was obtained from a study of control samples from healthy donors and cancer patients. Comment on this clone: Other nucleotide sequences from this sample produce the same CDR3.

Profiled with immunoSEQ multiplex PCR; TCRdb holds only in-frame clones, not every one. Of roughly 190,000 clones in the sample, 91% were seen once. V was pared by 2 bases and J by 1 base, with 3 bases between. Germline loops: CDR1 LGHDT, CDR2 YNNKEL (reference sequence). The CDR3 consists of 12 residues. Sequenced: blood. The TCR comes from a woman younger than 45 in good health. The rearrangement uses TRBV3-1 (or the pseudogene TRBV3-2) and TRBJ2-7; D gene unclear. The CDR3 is CASSQLSYEQYF. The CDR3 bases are TGTGCCAGCAGCCAACTATCCTACGAGCAGTACTTC.